This TCR beta chain was observed in a study of cytomegalovirus exposure and HLA in healthy donors. Study as a whole: Earlier, about 179 million T cells were analyzed, and 95 million to 140 million unique TCR beta sequences were found among them. Whole-study results and caveats: Researchers reported in a later analysis that a missense DCLRE1C variant was tied to TCR beta V- and J-gene trimming. Investigators reported under 200 TCR beta chains as tied to cytomegalovirus. Relative to the roughly 640-donor mean, N-insertions were reportedly fewer in an Asian-associated ancestry cluster in a later analysis.

The PCR contained 60 Vbeta and 13 Jbeta primers. Profiling relied on immunoSEQ multiplex PCR, and the TCRdb table lists in-frame clones only, not all of them. The top ten clones hold about 2.5% of a sample with fewer than 150,000 clones, 78% of them seen once. CDR1 and CDR2 from the germline V gene are SGHRS and YFSETQ. With 4 bases clipped from V and 0 bases from J, the junction kept 5 bases outside the gene matches. CDR3 size: 16 residues. Of note for this clone: Its target is not known.

The chain carries TRBV5-1 and TRBJ2-2; 8 positions match TRBD1. This TCR derives from a male donor in good health and CMV-seronegative. The sequencing input was PBMCs. The CDR3 reads CASSRAQGANTGELFF. The CDR3 DNA reads as TGCGCCAGCAGCCGGGCACAGGGGGCGAACACCGGGGAGCTGTTTTTT.